The next 20 T cell receptor beta chains were all read from a single sample in a study of cytomegalovirus exposure and HLA in healthy donors (dated by TCRdb to about 2017). Libraries were prepared through the immunoSEQ multiplex PCR assay. The multiplex PCR relied on a mix of 60 forward primers for TCR Vbeta segments and 13 reverse primers for TCR Jbeta segments. This is the immuneACCESS table as TCRdb keeps it, with only in-frame sequences that have V and J called. A part of the clones is gone; compared with another copy, unresolved V genes explain less than half, and the rest is unexplained. The sample table shows about 140,000 clones, and 75% to 90% are seen once. Roughly 2.9% of the sample is taken by the ten largest. Sequenced input: PBMCs. All receptors come from a woman aged 25 to 39 in good health and CMV-seronegative.

This clone was counted once. The gene calls are TRBV7-2 and TRBJ2-2, with no clear D. Trimming took off 5 bases at V and 3 bases at J, with 10 bases between the two ends. Germline lookup yields CDR1 SGHTA and CDR2 FQGNSA. The CDR3 consists of 14 residues. The CDR3 spells CASSPNMYTGELFF. Here the CDR3 DNA reads TGTGCCAGCAGCCCGAACATGTACACCGGGGAGCTGTTTTTT.

The gene calls are TRBV7-3 and TRBJ2-5; 9 bases agree with TRBD2. J lost 5 bases, V lost 2 bases, and 9 bases had no gene match. The germline V gene has CDR1 SGHTA and CDR2 FQGTGA. This CDR3 has 16 amino acids. The CDR3, as DNA: TGTGCCAGCAGCTTATCAATGGCGGGGGGGCTCGAGACCCAGTACTTC. This translates into CASSLSMAGGLETQYF.

The V gene is TRBV7-9, the J gene TRBJ2-1, with 9 bases lining up with TRBD2. The CDR3 contains 15 residues. Per the germline V gene, CDR1 is SEHNR and CDR2 is FQNEAQ (reference sequence). Germline trimming cut 5 bases from V and 8 bases from J; bases unmatched to any gene: 10. The CDR3 is CASSPPASGIDEQFF. The CDR3 bases are TGTGCCAGCAGCCCCCCAGCTAGCGGGATAGATGAGCAGTTCTTC.

This clone occurred a few times. The V call is TRBV5-4, the J call TRBJ2-7; D remains unclear. The CDR3 is made up of 13 amino acids. V was cut by 4 bases and J by 5 bases, with 13 bases left in between. Germline V gene lookup returns CDR1 SGHNT and CDR2 YYREEE (reference sequence). CDR3 region: CASSLDTPDEQYF. CDR3 nucleotide sequence: TGTGCCAGCAGCCTTGACACCCCTGACGAGCAGTACTTC.

This chain links TRBV5-1 with TRBJ2-2; 10 nucleotides agree with TRBD1. Losses at the gene ends were 0 bases for V and 4 bases for J; bases not matched to a gene: 3. CDR3 length: 16 residues. Germline V gene data show CDR1 as SGHRS and CDR2 as YFSETQ. CDR3 in amino acids: CASSLARDRGTGELFF. For the CDR3, the DNA is TGCGCCAGCAGCTTGGCCCGGGACAGGGGCACCGGGGAGCTGTTTTTT. The full variable domain, completed using reference TRBV5-1 and TRBJ2-2, is KAGVTQTPRYLIKTRGQQVTLSCSPISGHRSVSWYQQTPGQGLQFLFEYFSETQRNKGNFPGRFSGRQFSNSRSEMNVSTLELGDSALYLCASSLARDRGTGELFFGEGSRLTVL.

The V and J genes are TRBV5-8 and TRBJ1-2; no reliable D call. Trimming removed 0 bases from V and 7 bases from J, with 7 bases in between. The germline CDR1 and CDR2 sequences are SGHTS and YDEGEE. The CDR3 covers 12 residues. The CDR3 region has the DNA TGTGCCAGCAGCTTGGAGTTCGGTGGCTACACCTTC. Amino acids: CASSLEFGGYTF.

The V call is TRBV5-1, the J call TRBJ1-1, with a possible D match to TRBD1 (5 bases). The CDR3 is made up of 13 amino acids. The germline gives CDR1 SGHRS, CDR2 YFSETQ. V dropped 4 bases and J dropped 3 bases, with 10 bases sitting between them. The CDR3 DNA reads as TGCGCCAGCAGCCTCCGGGGGGACACTGAAGCTTTCTTT. Protein product: CASSLRGDTEAFF. The full variable domain, with the rest looked up from reference TRBV5-1 and TRBJ1-1, is KAGVTQTPRYLIKTRGQQVTLSCSPISGHRSVSWYQQTPGQGLQFLFEYFSETQRNKGNFPGRFSGRQFSNSRSEMNVSTLELGDSALYLCASSLRGDTEAFFGQGTRLTVV.

The chain carries TRBV6-1 and TRBJ2-1; 11 nucleotides align to TRBD1. Trimming cost V 0 bases and J 8 bases; bases outside gene matches: 6. CDR1 and CDR2 (germline): MNHNS, SASEGT. There are 16 residues in the CDR3. CDR3: CASSEALGQGAHEQFF. CDR3 nucleotides: TGTGCCAGCAGTGAAGCGCTAGGACAGGGGGCGCATGAGCAGTTCTTC.

The chain has TRBV28 and TRBJ2-2, with 8 bases that match TRBD1. Germline V gene data show CDR1 as MDHEN and CDR2 as SYDVKM. V lost 6 bases and J lost 1; bases outside the gene matches: 7. The length of the CDR3 is 16 residues. CDR3 amino acids: CASSTRTGRNTGELFF. Written as DNA, the CDR3 is TGTGCCAGCAGCACACGGACAGGGAGGAACACCGGGGAGCTGTTTTTT.

Only a few counts were recorded for this clone. The chain links TRBV6-1 to TRBJ1-1; 7 bases map to TRBD1. Germline-derived CDR1 and CDR2 are MNHNS and SASEGT. The CDR3 extends over 14 amino acids. Trimming cost V 4 bases and J 3 bases; bases outside gene matches: 5. The CDR3 coding sequence is TGTGCCAGCAGTGTGGACAGGAGATACACTGAAGCTTTCTTT. Residues: CASSVDRRYTEAFF.

The chain recombines TRBV7-2 with TRBJ2-7, with 8 nucleotides matching TRBD1. After removal of 7 bases from V and 2 bases from J, the junction contained 7 bases not matched to a gene. CDR3 length: 14 residues. CDR1 SGHTA and CDR2 FQGNSA come from the germline V gene. CDR3 in DNA: TGTGCCAGCAAAATGGGACAGGCGACCTACGAGCAGTACTTC. Translating gives CASKMGQATYEQYF.

V and J are TRBV19 and TRBJ1-1, with 8 bases identical to TRBD1. Germline CDR1 reads LNHDA; CDR2 reads SQIVND (reference sequence). Trimming removed 5 bases from V and 4 bases from J; junction bases left unmatched: 6. The CDR3 extends over 14 amino acids. CDR3 residues: CASSPQGASTEAFF. The CDR3 DNA follows: TGTGCCAGTAGTCCCCAGGGGGCGAGCACTGAAGCTTTCTTT. The whole variable domain, filled in from reference TRBV19 and TRBJ1-1, reads DGGITQSPKYLFRKEGQNVTLSCEQNLNHDAMYWYRQDPGQGLRLIYYSQIVNDFQKGDIAEGYSVSREKKESFPLTVTSAQKNPTAFYLCASSPQGASTEAFFGQGTRLTVV.

This chain links TRBV6-6 with TRBJ1-5; D may be TRBD1 (5 bases). Trimming took off 0 bases at V and 5 bases at J, with 11 bases between the two ends. This CDR3 is 15 amino acids long. Germline CDR1 MNHNY, CDR2 SVGAGI (reference sequence). Here the CDR3 DNA reads TGTGCCAGCAGTTACTCGTGGGGGGACGATCAGCCCCAGCATTTT. Its protein product is CASSYSWGDDQPQHF.

The chain is built from TRBV6-1 and TRBJ1-4, with 7 bases lining up with TRBD1. J was trimmed by 7 bases and V by 4 bases; bases with no gene match: 9. Looked up from germline, CDR1 is MNHNS and CDR2 is SASEGT. The CDR3 loop spans 15 amino acids. CDR3 in amino acids: CASSGRQGSGEKLFF. CDR3 sequence (DNA): TGTGCCAGCAGTGGCCGACAGGGCTCGGGTGAAAAACTGTTTTTT.

This clone was detected once. The chain has TRBV28 and TRBJ1-6; TRBD1 matches at 7 bases. This CDR3 spans 16 amino acids. Germline V gene lookup returns CDR1 MDHEN and CDR2 SYDVKM. J gave up 10 bases and V 7 bases, and 16 bases lay outside the gene matches. CDR3 nucleotide sequence: TGTGCCAGCACCACCCCGACAGGGCTCTGGGGGTCACCCCTCCACTTT. Protein product: CASTTPTGLWGSPLHF. The whole variable domain, filled in from reference TRBV28 and TRBJ1-6, reads DVKVTQSSRYLVKRTGEKVFLECVQDMDHENMFWYRQDPGLGLRLIYFSYDVKMKEKGDIPEGYSVSREKKERFSLILESASTNQTSMYLCASTTPTGLWGSPLHFGNGTRLTVT.

The chain carries TRBV11-2 and TRBJ1-1; weak D call: TRBD1 (5 bases). V was trimmed by 0 bases and J by 1 base, leaving 6 bases between them. The CDR3 is 14 amino acids. CDR1 and CDR2 from the germline V gene are SGHAT and FQNNGV. CDR3 bases: TGTGCCAGCAGCTTAGAAAGGGGGAACACTGAAGCTTTCTTT. Translation: CASSLERGNTEAFF.

The chain carries TRBV7-6 and TRBJ2-7; 7 bases are shared with TRBD1. CDR1 is SGHVS, CDR2 FNYEAQ, per germline. This CDR3 contains 16 residues. J gave up 2 bases and V 1 base, and 8 bases lay outside the gene matches. CDR3: CASSLGGRQGAYEQYF. In nucleotides, the CDR3 is TGTGCCAGCAGCTTAGGGGGGCGGCAGGGGGCCTACGAGCAGTACTTC.

The V call is TRBV5-4, the J call TRBJ2-1, with a possible D match to TRBD2 (5 bases). The CDR3 contains 16 residues. The ends were cut back, 3 bases at V and 7 bases at J, with 20 bases in the middle. The V gene's germline CDR1 is SGHNT and CDR2 YYREEE (reference sequence). The CDR3 nucleotides are TGTGCCAGCAGCTCCCCCGCACTAGGCCGGGGAAATGAGCAGTTCTTC. Protein product: CASSSPALGRGNEQFF. Looking up the rest from reference TRBV5-4 and TRBJ2-1 gives the full variable domain: ETGVTQSPTHLIKTRGQQVTLRCSSQSGHNTVSWYQQALGQGPQFIFQYYREEENGRGNFPPRFSGLQFPNYSSELNVNALELDDSALYLCASSSPALGRGNEQFFGPGTRLTVL.

This chain uses TRBV28 with TRBJ1-5; the D gene is possibly TRBD1 (5 bases). This CDR3 is built from 16 residues. Per germline, CDR1 MDHEN and CDR2 SYDVKM. The germline V and J ends were trimmed by 7 bases and 1 base, with 17 bases remaining between them. The DNA for the CDR3 is TGTGCCAGCATCGACCGGAGGGGTTCGAGCAATCAGCCCCAGCATTTT. Translated: CASIDRRGSSNQPQHF.

In this sample, this clone turned up once. V and J are TRBV5-4 and TRBJ2-7; TRBD1 aligns across 9 bases. The V gene's germline CDR1 is SGHNT and CDR2 YYREEE (reference sequence). The CDR3 sequence is 16 residues long. V shed 1 base, J shed 3 bases, and the junction held 8 bases outside the gene matches. DNA for the CDR3: TGTGCCAGCAGCTTGTACCGGACAGGGGACCTCTACGAGCAGTACTTC. Amino acid sequence: CASSLYRTGDLYEQYF.